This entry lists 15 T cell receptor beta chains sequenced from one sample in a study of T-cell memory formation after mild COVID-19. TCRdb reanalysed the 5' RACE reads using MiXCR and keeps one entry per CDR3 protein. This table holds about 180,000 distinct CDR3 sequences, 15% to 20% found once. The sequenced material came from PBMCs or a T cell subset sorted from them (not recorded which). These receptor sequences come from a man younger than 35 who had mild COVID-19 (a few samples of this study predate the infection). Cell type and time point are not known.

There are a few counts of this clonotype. CDR3: CAAGQSRETQYF. CDR3 coding DNA: TGTGCCGCGGGCCAGTCGAGGGAGACCCAGTACTTC. V usage is TRBV2 and J usage is TRBJ2-5; D is possibly TRBD2 (5 bases). This CDR3 contains 12 residues. Germline loops: CDR1 SNHLY, CDR2 FYNNEI. The ends were cut back, 11 bases at V and 5 bases at J, with 15 bases in the middle.

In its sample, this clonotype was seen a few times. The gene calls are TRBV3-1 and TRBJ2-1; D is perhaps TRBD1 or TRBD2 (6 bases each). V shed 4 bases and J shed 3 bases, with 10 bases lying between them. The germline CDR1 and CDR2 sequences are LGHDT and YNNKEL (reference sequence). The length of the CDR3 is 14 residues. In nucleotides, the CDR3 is TGTGCCAGCAGCCGAAGGGGGGTCTACAATGAGCAGTTCTTC. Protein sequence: CASSRRGVYNEQFF.

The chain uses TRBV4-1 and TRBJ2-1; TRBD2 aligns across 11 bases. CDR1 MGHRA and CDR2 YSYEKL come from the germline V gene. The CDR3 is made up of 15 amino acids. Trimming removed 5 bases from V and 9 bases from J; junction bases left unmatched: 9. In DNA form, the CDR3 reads TGCGCCAGCAGCTATAGCGGGGGGGCCCAGGGTGAGCAGTTCTTC. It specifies CASSYSGGAQGEQFF.

The CDR3 loop reads CASSARDIPGNIQYF. The CDR3 bases are TGTGCCAGCAGCGCCCGGGACATCCCCGGGAACATTCAGTACTTC. The V gene is TRBV9, the J gene TRBJ2-4; a weak D match, TRBD1 (6 bases). Trimming removed 3 bases at V and 7 bases at J, with 17 bases between. CDR3 size: 15 residues. The V gene's germline CDR1 is SGDLS and CDR2 YYNGEE.

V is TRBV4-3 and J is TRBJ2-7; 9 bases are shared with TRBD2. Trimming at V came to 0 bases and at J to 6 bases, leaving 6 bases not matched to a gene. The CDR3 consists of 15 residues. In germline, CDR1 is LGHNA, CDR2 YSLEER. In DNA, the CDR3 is TGCGCCAGCAGCCAAGATAGCGGGGGTCTCGGCGAGCAGTACTTC. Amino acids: CASSQDSGGLGEQYF.

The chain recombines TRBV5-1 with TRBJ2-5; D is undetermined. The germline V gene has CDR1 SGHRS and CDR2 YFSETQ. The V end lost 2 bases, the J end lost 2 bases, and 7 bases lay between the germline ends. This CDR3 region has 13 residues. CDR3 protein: CASSLGKQETQYF. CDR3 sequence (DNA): TGCGCCAGCAGCTTAGGGAAACAAGAGACCCAGTACTTC.

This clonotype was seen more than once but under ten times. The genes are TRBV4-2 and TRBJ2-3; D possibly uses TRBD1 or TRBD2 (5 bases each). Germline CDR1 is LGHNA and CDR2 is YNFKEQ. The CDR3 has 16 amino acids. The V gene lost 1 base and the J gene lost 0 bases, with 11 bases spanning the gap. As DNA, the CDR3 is TGTGCCAGCAGCCAAGGGGGCGGGTTCAGCACAGATACGCAGTATTTT. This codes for CASSQGGGFSTDTQYF.

CDR3 in DNA: TGTGCCAGCAGCATGGGGACGGCTGGAAACACCATATATTTT. This translates into CASSMGTAGNTIYF. V gene TRBV5-5 combines with J gene TRBJ1-3, with TRBD1 as a possible D gene (5 bases). The CDR3 is 14 residues long. V was trimmed by 4 bases and J by 2 bases, leaving 10 bases between them. Germline-derived CDR1 and CDR2 are SGHKS and YYEKEE (reference sequence).

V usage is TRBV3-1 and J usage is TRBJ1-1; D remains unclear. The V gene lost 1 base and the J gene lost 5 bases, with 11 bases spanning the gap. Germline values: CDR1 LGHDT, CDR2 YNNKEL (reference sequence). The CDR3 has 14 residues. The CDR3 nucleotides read TGTGCCAGCAGCCAAGTCGGCGGGCGGACTGAAGCTTTCTTT. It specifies CASSQVGGRTEAFF.

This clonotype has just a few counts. This CDR3 is CASSPDRVGHEQYF. CDR3 sequence (DNA): TGTGCCAGCTCACCTGACAGGGTAGGCCACGAGCAGTACTTC. The V gene is TRBV18, the J gene TRBJ2-7; 7 bases are a match to TRBD1. V shed 3 bases, J shed 5 bases, and the junction held 7 bases outside the gene matches. Germline CDR1 KGHSH, CDR2 LQKENI. The CDR3 has 14 amino acids.

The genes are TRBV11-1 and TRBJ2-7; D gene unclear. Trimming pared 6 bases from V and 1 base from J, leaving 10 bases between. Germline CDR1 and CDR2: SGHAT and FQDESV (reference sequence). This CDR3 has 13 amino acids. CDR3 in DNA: TGTGCCAGCAGTAAAGGGCCGTCCTACGAGCAGTACTTC. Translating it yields CASSKGPSYEQYF.

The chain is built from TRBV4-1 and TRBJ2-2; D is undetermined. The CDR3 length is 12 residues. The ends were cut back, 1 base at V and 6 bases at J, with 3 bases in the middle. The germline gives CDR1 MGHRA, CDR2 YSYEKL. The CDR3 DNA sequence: TGCGCCAGCAGCCAAGGGTCCGGGGAGCTGTTTTTT. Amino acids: CASSQGSGELFF.

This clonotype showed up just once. In nucleotides, the CDR3 is TGTGCCAGCAGCTACGGGGACAGGGCCCCGGGGGAGACCCAGTACTTC. It encodes CASSYGDRAPGETQYF. The rearrangement joins TRBV7-9 to TRBJ2-5; 9 bases are shared with TRBD1. The V segment lost 4 bases and the J segment 5 bases; nucleotides outside the gene matches: 11. Germline V CDR1 and CDR2: SEHNR, FQNEAQ (reference sequence). CDR3 size: 16 residues.

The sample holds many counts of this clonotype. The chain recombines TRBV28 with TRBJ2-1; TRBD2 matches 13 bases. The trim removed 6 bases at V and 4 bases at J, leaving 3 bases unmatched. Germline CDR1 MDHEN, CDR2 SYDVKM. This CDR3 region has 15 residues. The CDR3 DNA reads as TGTGCCAGCAGCCGACTAGCGGGGGGATACAATGAGCAGTTCTTC. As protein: CASSRLAGGYNEQFF.

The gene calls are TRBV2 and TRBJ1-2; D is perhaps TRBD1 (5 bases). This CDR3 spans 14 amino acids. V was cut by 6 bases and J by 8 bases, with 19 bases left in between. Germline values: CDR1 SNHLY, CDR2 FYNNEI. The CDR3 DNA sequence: TGTGCCAGCAGGCGGCGGCAGGGAGAAGGGGGCTACACCTTC. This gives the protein CASRRRQGEGGYTF. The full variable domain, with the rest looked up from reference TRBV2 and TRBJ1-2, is EPEVTQTPSHQVTQMGQEVILRCVPISNHLYFYWYRQILGQKVEFLVSFYNNEISEKSEIFDDQFSVERPDGSNFTLKIRSTKLEDSAMYFCASRRRQGEGGYTFGSGTRLTVV.